The 26 T cell receptor beta chains below all came from one sample that was sequenced in a study of blood T cell repertoires in COVID-19. The table came from immunoSEQ multiplex PCR; TCRdb's copy has only in-frame clones and leaves some out. The sample carries 250,000 to 350,000 clones, around 89% recorded once. Sample: PBMCs or T cells enriched from blood (not recorded which). The receptors shown here come from a woman aged 18-29 years with acute COVID-19.

In its sample, this clone was seen a few times. V usage is TRBV27 and J usage is TRBJ2-7, with D possibly matching TRBD1 (5 bases). Germline CDR1 is MNHEY and CDR2 is SMNVEV (reference sequence). Trimming shortened V by 0 bases and J by 6 bases, and 9 bases separated the two germline ends. The CDR3 totals 13 residues. CDR3: CASSLSSDSEQYF. The CDR3 DNA is TGTGCCAGCAGTTTATCGAGCGACAGCGAGCAGTACTTC.

A single count supports this clone. This chain uses TRBV11-3 with TRBJ2-5; D gene ambiguous. This CDR3 has 13 residues. Deletions cut 3 bases from V and 5 bases from J, with 10 bases between. The V gene's germline CDR1 is SGHNT and CDR2 YENEEA. The CDR3 is CASSLRGLETQYF. Written as DNA, the CDR3 is TGTGCCAGCAGCTTGAGAGGATTGGAGACCCAGTACTTC. Complete variable domain (other parts from reference TRBV11-3 and TRBJ2-5): EAGVVQSPRYKIIEKKQPVAFWCNPISGHNTLYWYLQNLGQGPELLIRYENEEAVDDSQLPKDRFSAERLKGVDSTLKIQPAELGDSAVYLCASSLRGLETQYFGPGTRLLVL.

The chain couples TRBV3-1 (or the pseudogene TRBV3-2) to TRBJ2-7; D possibly corresponds to TRBD1 (5 bases). Trimming pared 1 base from V and 6 bases from J, leaving 16 bases between. Germline V CDR1 and CDR2: LGHDT, YNNKEL (reference sequence). The CDR3 length is 15 residues. In nucleotides, the CDR3 is TGTGCCAGCAGCCAAGTAGTTTGGCAGGGCGGCGAGCAGTACTTC. Amino acids: CASSQVVWQGGEQYF.

The J gene is TRBJ1-5, the V gene TRBV2, with 9 positions matching TRBD1. The junction had 2 bases not matched to a gene; V was cut back by 3 bases and J by 2 bases. The CDR3 is made up of 15 amino acids. Germline V lookup: CDR1 SNHLY, CDR2 FYNNEI. CDR3 coding DNA: TGTGCCAGCAGTGAGTGGACAGGGGGCAATCAGCCCCAGCATTTT. Protein product: CASSEWTGGNQPQHF.

The chain joins TRBV6-2 or TRBV6-3 to TRBJ1-2; TRBD1 matches 7 bases. V dropped 2 bases and J dropped 2; count of bases not matched to a gene: 2. The CDR3 length is 14 residues. Germline V gene data show CDR1 as MNHEY and CDR2 as SVGEGT. For the CDR3, the DNA is TGTGCCAGCAGTTACCCGGACAGGAACTATGGCTACACCTTC. Translated: CASSYPDRNYGYTF.

The chain recombines TRBV5-5 with TRBJ1-2; 7 positions match TRBD1. Germline loops: CDR1 SGHKS, CDR2 YYEKEE (reference sequence). The CDR3 extends over 14 amino acids. The trim removed 0 bases at V and 7 bases at J, leaving 6 bases unmatched. CDR3 amino acids: CASSLAGTARGYTF. Here the CDR3 DNA reads TGTGCCAGCAGCTTGGCTGGGACAGCTCGTGGCTACACCTTC.

The chain carries TRBV19 and TRBJ2-3; D is ambiguous. CDR1 is LNHDA, CDR2 SQIVND, per germline (reference sequence). With 6 bases removed from V and 3 bases from J, the gap between germline ends came to 13 bases. The CDR3 has 14 amino acids. The CDR3 coding sequence is TGTGCCAGTAGCTGGCAGGATGGTACAGATACGCAGTATTTT. This sequence encodes CASSWQDGTDTQYF.

This chain connects TRBV11-2 to TRBJ1-2; 8 bases fit TRBD1. The CDR3 spans 16 residues. CDR1 is SGHAT and CDR2 is FQNNGV in the germline V gene. V trimming: 0 bases; J trimming: 8 bases; junction bases outside the gene matches: 11. CDR3 sequence (DNA): TGTGCCAGCAGCTTAGACAATCGGACAGGGTCGTTCGGCTACACCTTC. It translates to CASSLDNRTGSFGYTF.

The chain recombines TRBV11-3 with TRBJ2-2, with 7 nucleotides matching TRBD1. The J segment lost 2 bases and the V segment lost 10 bases, leaving 13 bases of the junction unmatched. CDR1 and CDR2 from the germline V gene are SGHNT and YENEEA. The CDR3 is 16 residues long. CDR3 region: CAIPRMGTDNTGELFF. CDR3 coding DNA: TGTGCCATTCCTAGGATGGGGACAGATAACACCGGGGAGCTGTTTTTT.

The rearrangement joins TRBV19 to TRBJ1-1, with 7 bases that match TRBD1. With V trimmed by 5 bases and J by 4 bases, 13 bases remained unmatched. From germline, CDR1 is LNHDA and CDR2 SQIVND (reference sequence). CDR3 size: 16 residues. The DNA for the CDR3 is TGTGCCAGTAGTCCTTACAGACAGGGAATGGGCACTGAAGCTTTCTTT. Amino acids: CASSPYRQGMGTEAFF.

This chain connects TRBV14 to TRBJ2-5; 10 nucleotides align to TRBD1. The ends lost 6 bases at V and 5 bases at J; junction bases unmatched: 12. Germline lookup yields CDR1 SGHDN and CDR2 FVKESK. The CDR3 sequence is 16 residues long. In DNA form, the CDR3 reads TGTGCCAGCAGTAATATCCAGGACAGGGGGTTGGAGACCCAGTACTTC. The encoded protein is CASSNIQDRGLETQYF.

The chain carries TRBV18 and TRBJ1-1; TRBD1 agrees at 9 bases. Germline V gene sequence: CDR1 KGHSH, CDR2 LQKENI. CDR3 length: 14 residues. V was pared by 1 base and J by 4 bases, with 1 base of the junction left unmatched. The CDR3 nucleotides read TGTGCCAGCTCACCACTGACAGGGGGCACTGAAGCTTTCTTT. This gives the protein CASSPLTGGTEAFF.

The chain carries TRBV7-9 and TRBJ1-1, with 7 nucleotides matching TRBD1. The junction had 12 bases not matched to a gene; V was cut back by 5 bases and J by 0 bases. The CDR3 loop spans 17 amino acids. Germline V CDR1 and CDR2: SEHNR, FQNEAQ (reference sequence). This CDR3 reads CASSPRDSTTLNTEAFF. The CDR3 coding sequence is TGTGCCAGCAGCCCCCGGGACAGCACTACTTTGAACACTGAAGCTTTCTTT.

This clone was counted between two and nine times. The chain joins TRBV3-1 (or the pseudogene TRBV3-2) to TRBJ1-2, with 7 bases matching TRBD1. Trimming removed 2 bases from V and 8 bases from J; junction bases left unmatched: 5. Germline assignment: CDR1 LGHDT and CDR2 YNNKEL (reference sequence). The length of the CDR3 is 13 residues. The CDR3 loop reads CASSQQATGGYTF. The CDR3 nucleotides read TGTGCCAGCAGCCAACAAGCGACAGGGGGCTACACCTTC.

The V and J genes are TRBV27 and TRBJ2-7; 8 bases line up with TRBD2. Per germline, CDR1 MNHEY and CDR2 SMNVEV (reference sequence). This CDR3 has 19 amino acids. After removal of 5 bases from V and 4 bases from J, the junction contained 22 bases not matched to a gene. Written as DNA, the CDR3 is TGTGCCAGCAGTCCCAAAGGCCTCGGGGCTACTAGCGGAATATACGAGCAGTACTTC. Encoded protein: CASSPKGLGATSGIYEQYF.

The rearrangement joins TRBV9 to TRBJ2-7; 7 nucleotides align to TRBD1. Trimming at V came to 4 bases and at J to 4 bases, leaving 2 bases not matched to a gene. There are 12 residues in the CDR3. Germline CDR1 SGDLS, CDR2 YYNGEE. The CDR3 here is CASSPTGYEQYF. The CDR3 DNA is TGTGCCAGCAGCCCGACAGGGTACGAGCAGTACTTC.

The chain uses TRBV7-3 and TRBJ1-3; possible D gene TRBD1, 6 bases. Germline CDR1 SGHTA, CDR2 FQGTGA. The CDR3 is 16 amino acids. The ends were cut back, 6 bases at V and 1 base at J, with 16 bases in the middle. CDR3 loop: CASRTVRGRSGNTIYF. CDR3 sequence (DNA): TGTGCCAGCAGAACTGTCAGGGGTAGGTCTGGAAACACCATATATTTT. The full variable domain, with the rest looked up from reference TRBV7-3 and TRBJ1-3, is GAGVSQTPSNKVTEKGKYVELRCDPISGHTALYWYRQSLGQGPEFLIYFQGTGAADDSGLPNDRFFAVRPEGSVSTLKIQRTERGDSAVYLCASRTVRGRSGNTIYFGEGSWLTVV.

The chain carries TRBV18 and TRBJ2-7, with 8 bases fitting TRBD1. The junction had 13 bases not matched to a gene; V was cut back by 3 bases and J by 9 bases. This CDR3 has 15 amino acids. Per germline, CDR1 KGHSH and CDR2 LQKENI. The CDR3 bases are TGTGCCAGCTCACCCTCCGACAGGGGCTCTAACCCGCAGTACTTC. Its translation: CASSPSDRGSNPQYF.

The chain couples TRBV24-1 to TRBJ1-4, with 11 bases lining up with TRBD1. Per germline, CDR1 KGHDR and CDR2 SFDVKD. V lost 4 bases, J lost 5 bases, and 5 bases stayed unmatched. The CDR3 sequence is 16 residues long. CDR3 nucleotide sequence: TGTGCCACCAGTGAAGGGACAGGGGGATCCAATGAAAAACTGTTTTTT. Protein sequence: CATSEGTGGSNEKLFF.

This chain links TRBV2 with TRBJ1-2; D is unresolved. CDR3 length: 16 amino acids. With 4 bases removed from V and 1 base from J, the gap between germline ends came to 16 bases. The germline V gene has CDR1 SNHLY and CDR2 FYNNEI. This CDR3 reads CASSGKTFEGNYGYTF. In nucleotides, the CDR3 is TGTGCCAGCAGTGGGAAGACGTTTGAGGGTAACTATGGCTACACCTTC.

The CDR3 loop reads CASSAHYEQYF. DNA of the CDR3: TGTGCCAGCAGCGCGCACTACGAGCAGTACTTC. This sequence joins TRBV7-9 and TRBJ2-7; D remains ambiguous. Trimming stripped 5 bases from V and 3 bases from J, with 5 bases between. The CDR3 is made up of 11 amino acids. In germline, CDR1 is SEHNR, CDR2 FQNEAQ (reference sequence).

The rearrangement joins TRBV10-3 to TRBJ1-2; maybe TRBD1 (5 bases). The CDR3 consists of 16 residues. Trimming cost V 0 bases and J 3 bases, with 14 bases left between them. In germline, CDR1 is ENHRY, CDR2 SYGVKD. CDR3 sequence: CAISESTGVSDYGYTF. CDR3 nucleotide sequence: TGTGCCATCAGTGAGTCGACGGGGGTATCCGACTATGGCTACACCTTC.

V usage is TRBV19 and J usage is TRBJ2-3; weak D call: TRBD2 (5 bases). The V and J ends lost 6 bases and 2 bases respectively, with 15 bases between them. This CDR3 region has 15 residues. Germline V gene sequence: CDR1 LNHDA, CDR2 SQIVND (reference sequence). This chain's CDR3 is CASRGAVGFTDTQYF. For the CDR3, the DNA is TGTGCCAGTAGAGGAGCGGTCGGATTCACAGATACGCAGTATTTT.

This sequence joins TRBV6-5 and TRBJ1-2, with a weak D call TRBD1 (5 bases). The V end was cut by 2 bases, the J end by 7 bases, with 17 bases between. The germline V gene has CDR1 MNHEY and CDR2 SVGAGI. The CDR3 is 15 residues long. CDR3 in DNA: TGTGCCAGCAGTTACGGCTCACGGGGGGACGGTGGCTACACCTTC. Amino acids: CASSYGSRGDGGYTF.

V usage is TRBV10-3 and J usage is TRBJ2-7; TRBD1 agrees at 7 bases. Trimming cost V 5 bases and J 5 bases; bases outside gene matches: 21. The CDR3 runs to 18 residues. Germline CDR1 is ENHRY and CDR2 is SYGVKD. The CDR3 is CAISRAESGTVPVDEQYF. The CDR3 region has the DNA TGTGCCATCAGTCGAGCTGAGTCCGGGACAGTGCCAGTGGACGAGCAGTACTTC.

The V call is TRBV18, the J call TRBJ1-5; 8 bases map to TRBD1. This CDR3 comprises 16 residues. Unmatched junction bases numbered 7, after V lost 3 bases and J lost 3 bases. Per the germline V gene, CDR1 is KGHSH and CDR2 is LQKENI. CDR3 nucleotides: TGTGCCAGCTCACCTCAGGGGGCGTTCAACAATCAGCCCCAGCATTTT. It encodes CASSPQGAFNNQPQHF.